This TCR beta chain was captured in a study of T cell repertoires in cytomegalovirus infection. Each CDR3 protein gets one entry after TCRdb re-called the reads with MiXCR. The table records 700,000 to 950,000 distinct CDR3 sequences, about 33% of them present only once. CDR3 length: 11 residues. Trimming stripped 1 base from V and 6 bases from J, with 2 bases between. Per the germline V gene, CDR1 is LNHDA and CDR2 is SQIVND (reference sequence). Turning to this clonotype: Its antigen is as yet unknown.

The origin of this receptor is a human donor in good health (CMV status not recorded). Some clones in this sample may be carry-over from other donors' samples. The J gene is TRBJ2-3, the V gene TRBV19; D not resolved. Specimen: cultured CD8+ T cells from PBMCs, collected from culture after CMV antigen stimulation. CDR3 coding DNA: TGTGCCAGTAGTATAGTTGATACGCAGTATTTT. This gives the protein CASSIVDTQYF.